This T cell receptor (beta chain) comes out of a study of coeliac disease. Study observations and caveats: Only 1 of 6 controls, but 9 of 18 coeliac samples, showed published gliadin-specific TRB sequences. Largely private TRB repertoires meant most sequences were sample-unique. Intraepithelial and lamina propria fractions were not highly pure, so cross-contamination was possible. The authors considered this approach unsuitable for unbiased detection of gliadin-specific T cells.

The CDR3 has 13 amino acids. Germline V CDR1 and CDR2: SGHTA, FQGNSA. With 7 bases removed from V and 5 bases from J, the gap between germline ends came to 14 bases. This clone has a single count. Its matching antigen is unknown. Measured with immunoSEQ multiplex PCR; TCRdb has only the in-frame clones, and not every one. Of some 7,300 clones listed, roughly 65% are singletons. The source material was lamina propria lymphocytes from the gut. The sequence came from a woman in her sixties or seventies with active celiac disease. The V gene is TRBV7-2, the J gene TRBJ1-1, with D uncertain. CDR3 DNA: TGTGCCAGCACCCTCTCCAGGTCGACTGAAGCTTTCTTT. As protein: CASTLSRSTEAFF.